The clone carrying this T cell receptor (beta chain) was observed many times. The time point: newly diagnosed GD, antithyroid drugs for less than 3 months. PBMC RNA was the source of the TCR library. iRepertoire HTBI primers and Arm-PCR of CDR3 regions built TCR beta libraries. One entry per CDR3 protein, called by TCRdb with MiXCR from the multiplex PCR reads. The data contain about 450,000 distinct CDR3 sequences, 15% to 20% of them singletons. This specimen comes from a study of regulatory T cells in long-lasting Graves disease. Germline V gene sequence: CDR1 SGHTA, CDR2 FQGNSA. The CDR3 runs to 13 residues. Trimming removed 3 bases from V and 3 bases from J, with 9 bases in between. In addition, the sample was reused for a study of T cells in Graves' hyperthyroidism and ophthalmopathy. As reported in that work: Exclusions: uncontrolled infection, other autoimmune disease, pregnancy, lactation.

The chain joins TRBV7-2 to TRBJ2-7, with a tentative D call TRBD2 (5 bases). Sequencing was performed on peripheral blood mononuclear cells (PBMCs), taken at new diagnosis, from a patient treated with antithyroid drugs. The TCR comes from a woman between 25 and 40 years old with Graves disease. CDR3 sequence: CASSFRAGYEQYF. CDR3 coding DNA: TGTGCCAGCAGCTTTCGGGCGGGCTACGAGCAGTACTTC. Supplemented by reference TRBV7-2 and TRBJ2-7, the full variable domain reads GAGVSQSPSNKVTEKGKDVELRCDPISGHTALYWYRQSLGQGLEFLIYFQGNSAPDKSGLPSDRFSAERTGGSVSTLTIQRTQQEDSAVYLCASSFRAGYEQYFGPGTRLTVT.